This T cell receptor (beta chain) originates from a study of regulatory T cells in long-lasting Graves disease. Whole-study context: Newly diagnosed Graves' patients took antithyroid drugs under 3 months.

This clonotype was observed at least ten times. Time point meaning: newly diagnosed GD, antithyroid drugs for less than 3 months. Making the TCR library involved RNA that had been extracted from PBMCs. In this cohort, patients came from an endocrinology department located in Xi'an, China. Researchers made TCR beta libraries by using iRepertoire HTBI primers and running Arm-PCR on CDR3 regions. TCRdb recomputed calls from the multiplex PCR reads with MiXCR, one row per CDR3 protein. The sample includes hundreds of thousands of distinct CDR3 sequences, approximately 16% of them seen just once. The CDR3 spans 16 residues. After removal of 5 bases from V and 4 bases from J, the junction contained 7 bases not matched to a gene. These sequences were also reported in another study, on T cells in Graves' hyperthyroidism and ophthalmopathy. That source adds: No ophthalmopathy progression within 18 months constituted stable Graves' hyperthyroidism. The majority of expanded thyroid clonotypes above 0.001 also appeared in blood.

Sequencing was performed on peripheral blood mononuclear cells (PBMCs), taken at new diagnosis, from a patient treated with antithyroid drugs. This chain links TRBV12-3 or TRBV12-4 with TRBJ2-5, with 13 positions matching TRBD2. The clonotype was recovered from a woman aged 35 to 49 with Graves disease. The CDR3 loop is CASSKGLAGWGETQYF. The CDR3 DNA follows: TGTGCCAGCAGTAAGGGACTAGCGGGATGGGGAGAGACCCAGTACTTC.